The entry that follows covers one T cell receptor beta chain sequence. This sample is part of a study of shared clonotypes between healthy human individuals. Study in general: Each donor contributed plates that comprised three CD4 naive, three CD4 memory, two CD8 naive and one CD8 memory.

Terminally differentiated effector memory CD45RA+ cells were excluded from the naive CD8 cells, which were CD45RO-negative and positively selected for CCR7. This CDR3 has 12 amino acids. CDR1 is MNHEY and CDR2 is SMNVEV in the germline V gene (reference sequence). Data came from immunoSEQ multiplex PCR; TCRdb stores just in-frame clones and leaves some out. The sample lists approximately 1.9 million clones, around 93% occurring once. The receptor's source is a man younger than 30 in good health. Some clones in this sample may be carry-over from other donors' samples. The sample taken for sequencing was naive CD8+ T cells from PBMCs. The chain carries TRBV27 and TRBJ2-5; TRBD2 agrees at 10 bases. The CDR3 protein is CASSGRTLTQYF. The CDR3 nucleotides read TGTGCTTCTAGCGGGAGAACCCTTACCCAGTACTTC.